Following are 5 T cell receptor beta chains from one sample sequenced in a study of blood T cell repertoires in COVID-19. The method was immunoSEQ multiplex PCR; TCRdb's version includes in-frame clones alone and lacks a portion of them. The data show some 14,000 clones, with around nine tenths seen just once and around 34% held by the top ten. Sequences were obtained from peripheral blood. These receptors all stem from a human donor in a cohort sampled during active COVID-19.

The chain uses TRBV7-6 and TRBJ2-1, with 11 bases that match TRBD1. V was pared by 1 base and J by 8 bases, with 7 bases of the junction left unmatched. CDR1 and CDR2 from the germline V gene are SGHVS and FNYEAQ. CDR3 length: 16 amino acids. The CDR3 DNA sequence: TGTGCCAGCAGCTTAGAAAGGACAGGGGGCATGGATGAGCAGTTCTTC. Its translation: CASSLERTGGMDEQFF.

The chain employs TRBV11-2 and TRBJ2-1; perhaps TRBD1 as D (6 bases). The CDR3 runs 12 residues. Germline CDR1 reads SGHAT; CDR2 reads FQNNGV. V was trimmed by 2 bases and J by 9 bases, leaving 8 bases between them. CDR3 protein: CASSLQGGEQFF. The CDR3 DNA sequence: TGTGCCAGCAGCTTACAAGGGGGTGAGCAGTTCTTC. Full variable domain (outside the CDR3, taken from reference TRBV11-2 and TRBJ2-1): EAGVAQSPRYKIIEKRQSVAFWCNPISGHATLYWYQQILGQGPKLLIQFQNNGVVDDSQLPKDRFSAERLKGVDSTLKIQPAKLEDSAVYLCASSLQGGEQFFGPGTRLTVL.

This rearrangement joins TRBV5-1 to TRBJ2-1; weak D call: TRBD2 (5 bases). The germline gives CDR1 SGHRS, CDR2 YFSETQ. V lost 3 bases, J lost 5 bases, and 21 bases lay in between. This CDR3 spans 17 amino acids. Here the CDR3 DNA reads TGCGCCAGCAGCTCCCCCCCTAGCCAATACCTTAACAATGAGCAGTTCTTC. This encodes CASSSPPSQYLNNEQFF.

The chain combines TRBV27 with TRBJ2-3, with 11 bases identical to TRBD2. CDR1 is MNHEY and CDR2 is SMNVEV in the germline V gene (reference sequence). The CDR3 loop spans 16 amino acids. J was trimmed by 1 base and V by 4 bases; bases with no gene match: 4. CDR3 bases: TGTGCCAGCAGTTCCCCACTAGCGGGAGGCACAGATACGCAGTATTTT. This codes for CASSSPLAGGTDTQYF.

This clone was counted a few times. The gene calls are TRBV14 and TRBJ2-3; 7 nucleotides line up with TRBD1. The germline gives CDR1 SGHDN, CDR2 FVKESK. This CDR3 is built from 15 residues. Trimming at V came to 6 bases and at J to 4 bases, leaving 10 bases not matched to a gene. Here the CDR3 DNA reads TGTGCCAGCAGTGCCGGGGACAGAGAGCCAGATACGCAGTATTTT. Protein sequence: CASSAGDREPDTQYF. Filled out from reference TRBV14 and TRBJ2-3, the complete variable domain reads EAGVTQFPSHSVIEKGQTVTLRCDPISGHDNLYWYRRVMGKEIKFLLHFVKESKQDESGMPNNRFLAERTGGTYSTLKVQPAELEDSGVYFCASSAGDREPDTQYFGPGTRLTVL.